This T cell receptor (beta chain) was sequenced for a study of beta chain features in type 1 diabetes. Turning to the study itself: Age, gender and cell yields were alike across patients and healthy donors. Study conclusions and caveats: Reduced insertions and increased deletions marked VDJ junctions in type 1 diabetes patients. Cells that show high TCR expression could be over-represented by cDNA sequencing.

The whole isolated RNA underwent reverse transcription, so sequencing captured expressed TCRB transcripts. Profiling relied on immunoSEQ multiplex PCR, and the TCRdb table lists in-frame clones only, not all of them. The sample has roughly 150,000 clones, roughly 10% seen once. The CDR3 extends over 14 amino acids. Trimming took 3 bases from V and 5 from J, leaving 11 bases between them. Germline V CDR1 and CDR2: SEHNR, FQNEAQ (reference sequence). This clone has only a few counts. Antigen unknown. Sample: central memory CD4+ T cells from blood. This clonotype originated in a man aged 18 to 29 in good health. The chain combines TRBV7-9 with TRBJ2-1; unclear D gene. The CDR3 reads CASSFSATDNEQFF. CDR3 nucleotides: TGTGCCAGCAGCTTTTCCGCTACTGACAATGAGCAGTTCTTC. The whole variable domain, remainder taken from reference TRBV7-9 and TRBJ2-1, is DTGVSQNPRHKITKRGQNVTFRCDPISEHNRLYWYRQTLGQGPEFLTYFQNEAQLEKSRLLSDRFSAERPKGSFSTLEIQRTEQGDSAMYLCASSFSATDNEQFFGPGTRLTVL.